Many counts were recorded for the clone carrying this T cell receptor beta chain. What it binds is unknown. This specimen belongs to a study of T-cell reconstitution after alpha-beta-depleted transplantation in children. Study-wide results and caveats: Several hundred expanded graft clones reportedly were the source of alpha-beta T cells about two months after transplant. Some patients' high day-60 TCRbeta diversity was attributed to recipient cells surviving conditioning.

Germline loops: CDR1 DFQATT, CDR2 SNEGSKA (reference sequence). V dropped 5 bases and J dropped 1; count of bases not matched to a gene: 6. The CDR3 covers 14 residues. A TCRbeta library incorporating unique molecular identifiers was prepared. TCRdb reprocessed the PCR reads via MiXCR and lists one record per CDR3 protein. The table has under 450,000 distinct CDR3 sequences, 15% to 20% seen once. The clonotype was recovered from a boy younger than two who had a stem cell transplant for Wiskott-Aldrich syndrome, so the T cells may come from the graft donor. The source was PBMCs, mostly from graft donor cells, collected 360 days after TCRalphabeta/CD19-depleted stem cell transplant. V and J are TRBV20-1 and TRBJ2-5, with 8 positions matching TRBD1. The CDR3, as DNA: TGCAGTGCTGGGACAGGATGGGTCCAAGAGACCCAGTACTTC. Translated: CSAGTGWVQETQYF.